This is a list of T cell receptor beta chains from one sample in a study of response to subunit inactivated influenza vaccine. TCRdb reanalysed the RT-PCR reads using MiXCR and keeps one entry per CDR3 protein. This table has 540,000 or so distinct CDR3 sequences, approximately 12% appearing once. The sequenced sample was PBMCs from blood, obtained 45 days after vaccination. These receptors all come from a man between 45 and 60 years old who received an inactivated influenza vaccine. Each CDR3 is given with its conserved first and last residue. The D gene is left open where the match is weak. Rows give clone size only sometimes, using once, few, many, or a class for an expanded clone.

v_gene: TRBV5-1
abundance: many
d_gene: -
j_gene: TRBJ2-2
CDR3aa: CASSLAIGGTGELFF
CDR3nt: TGCGCCAGCAGCTTGGCTATCGGTGGGACCGGGGAGCTGTTTTTT

v_gene: TRBV7-2
abundance: -
d_gene: TRBD1
j_gene: TRBJ2-7
CDR3aa: CASSRSSTGGAEQYF
CDR3nt: TGTGCCAGCAGCCGGAGCTCGACAGGGGGTGCCGAGCAGTACTTC

v_gene: TRBV28
abundance: -
d_gene: TRBD2
j_gene: TRBJ2-1
CDR3aa: CASSWWGGGAYNEQFF
CDR3nt: TGTGCCAGCAGTTGGTGGGGCGGGGGGGCTTACAATGAGCAGTTCTTC

v_gene: TRBV20-1
abundance: few
d_gene: -
j_gene: TRBJ2-1
CDR3aa: CSASSPSASSYNEQFF
CDR3nt: TGCAGTGCTAGTTCGCCTAGCGCGAGCTCCTACAATGAGCAGTTCTTC

v_gene: TRBV3-1
abundance: -
d_gene: TRBD2
j_gene: TRBJ2-1
CDR3aa: CASKVAGESQFF
CDR3nt: TGTGCCAGCAAGGTAGCGGGAGAAAGTCAGTTCTTC

v_gene: TRBV6-5
abundance: -
d_gene: -
j_gene: TRBJ1-5
CDR3aa: CASSSAGTLYQPQHF
CDR3nt: TGTGCCAGCAGTTCCGCCGGGACTCTCTATCAGCCCCAGCATTTT

v_gene: TRBV7-9
abundance: many
d_gene: -
j_gene: TRBJ2-1
CDR3aa: CASSPDRSAPLYNEQFF
CDR3nt: TGTGCCAGCAGTCCCGACAGGTCCGCGCCACTCTACAATGAGCAGTTCTTC

v_gene: TRBV7-8
abundance: -
d_gene: TRBD1
j_gene: TRBJ2-7
CDR3aa: CASSWDRNYEQYF
CDR3nt: TGTGCCAGCAGCTGGGACAGAAATTACGAGCAGTACTTC

v_gene: TRBV7-2
abundance: few
d_gene: -
j_gene: TRBJ2-7
CDR3aa: CASSFGLSLYEQYF
CDR3nt: TGTGCCAGCAGCTTTGGCCTATCCCTCTACGAGCAGTACTTC

v_gene: TRBV28
abundance: few
d_gene: TRBD2
j_gene: TRBJ2-7
CDR3aa: CASSPTGTSGSYEQYF
CDR3nt: TGTGCCAGCAGCCCTACCGGGACTAGCGGGAGCTACGAGCAGTACTTC

v_gene: TRBV28
abundance: -
d_gene: -
j_gene: TRBJ2-7
CDR3aa: CASTYAGNSYEQYF
CDR3nt: TGTGCCAGCACCTATGCGGGAAATTCCTACGAGCAGTACTTC

v_gene: TRBV29-1
abundance: many
d_gene: TRBD2
j_gene: TRBJ2-1
CDR3aa: CSVVGRAHEQFF
CDR3nt: TGCAGCGTTGTGGGGAGGGCTCATGAGCAGTTCTTC

v_gene: TRBV12-3/TRBV12-4
abundance: many
d_gene: -
j_gene: TRBJ1-2
CDR3aa: CASTRGTANYGYTF
CDR3nt: TGTGCCAGCACCCGGGGGACGGCGAACTATGGCTACACCTTC

v_gene: TRBV27
abundance: -
d_gene: -
j_gene: TRBJ2-3
CDR3aa: CANSYQGRYADTQYF
CDR3nt: TGTGCCAATTCGTATCAGGGGCGGTACGCAGATACGCAGTATTTT

v_gene: TRBV6-2/TRBV6-3
abundance: -
d_gene: -
j_gene: TRBJ2-3
CDR3aa: CASSYEGTQEYF
CDR3nt: TGTGCCAGCAGTTACGAAGGGACTCAGGAGTATTTT

v_gene: TRBV29-1
abundance: few
d_gene: -
j_gene: TRBJ2-7
CDR3aa: CSVEDEASSYEQYF
CDR3nt: TGCAGCGTTGAAGATGAGGCTAGCTCCTACGAGCAGTACTTT

v_gene: TRBV12-3/TRBV12-4
abundance: -
d_gene: -
j_gene: TRBJ2-5
CDR3aa: CASSSQTMSQETQYF
CDR3nt: TGTGCCAGCAGTTCACAGACTATGTCCCAAGAGACCCAGTACTTC

v_gene: TRBV6-2/TRBV6-3
abundance: few
d_gene: -
j_gene: TRBJ1-2
CDR3aa: CASNGRNYGYTF
CDR3nt: TGTGCCAGCAACGGGCGGAACTATGGCTACACCTTC

v_gene: TRBV12-3/TRBV12-4
abundance: -
d_gene: -
j_gene: TRBJ1-2
CDR3aa: CASSPGQAYGYTF
CDR3nt: TGTGCCAGCAGCCCGGGACAAGCCTATGGCTACACCTTC

v_gene: TRBV20-1
abundance: -
d_gene: -
j_gene: TRBJ2-7
CDR3aa: CSARGRGRRGVDRDEQYF
CDR3nt: TGCAGTGCTAGAGGTCGTGGAAGGCGGGGAGTCGATCGGGACGAGCAGTACTTC

v_gene: TRBV5-1
abundance: many
d_gene: -
j_gene: TRBJ1-1
CDR3aa: CASSSGQLNTEAFF
CDR3nt: TGTGCCAGCAGCTCGGGACAACTGAACACTGAAGCTTTCTTT

v_gene: TRBV5-1
abundance: many
d_gene: -
j_gene: TRBJ2-5
CDR3aa: CASSFSGIETQYF
CDR3nt: TGTGCCAGCAGCTTTTCAGGGATAGAGACCCAGTACTTC

v_gene: TRBV11-2
abundance: many
d_gene: TRBD2
j_gene: TRBJ2-7
CDR3aa: CASSLGLAAIPSGEQYF
CDR3nt: TGTGCCAGCAGCTTGGGACTAGCGGCGATCCCGTCGGGCGAGCAGTACTTC

v_gene: TRBV7-2
abundance: few
d_gene: -
j_gene: TRBJ2-5
CDR3aa: CASSPQEGIQYF
CDR3nt: TGTGCCAGCAGCCCCCAAGAAGGGATCCAGTACTTC

v_gene: TRBV10-3
abundance: -
d_gene: -
j_gene: TRBJ2-5
CDR3aa: CAISGGGRRAGAQQSQETQYF
CDR3nt: TGTGCCATCAGTGGCGGGGGTCGACGCGCGGGGGCCCAACAAAGCCAAGAGACCCAGTACTTC

v_gene: TRBV5-1
abundance: -
d_gene: -
j_gene: TRBJ2-7
CDR3aa: CASSLAGRSEQYF
CDR3nt: TGCGCCAGCAGCTTGGCGGGTAGGTCCGAGCAGTACTTC

v_gene: TRBV30
abundance: few
d_gene: -
j_gene: TRBJ2-1
CDR3aa: CAWRGGTAYNEQFF
CDR3nt: TGTGCCTGGAGGGGAGGGACAGCTTACAATGAGCAGTTCTTC